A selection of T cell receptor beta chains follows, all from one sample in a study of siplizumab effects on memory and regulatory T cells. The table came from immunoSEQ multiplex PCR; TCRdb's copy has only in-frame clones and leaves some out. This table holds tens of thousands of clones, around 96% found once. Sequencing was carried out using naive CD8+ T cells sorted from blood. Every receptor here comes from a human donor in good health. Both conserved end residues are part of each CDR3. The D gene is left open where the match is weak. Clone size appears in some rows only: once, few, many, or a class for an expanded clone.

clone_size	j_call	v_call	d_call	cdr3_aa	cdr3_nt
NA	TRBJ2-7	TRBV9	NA	CASSVGYREDEQYF	TGTGCCAGCAGCGTAGGTTACAGGGAGGACGAGCAGTACTTC
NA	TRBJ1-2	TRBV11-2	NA	CASSFGIGGGGYTF	TGTGCCAGCAGCTTCGGTATAGGCGGAGGAGGCTACACCTTC
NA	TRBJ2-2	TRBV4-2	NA	CASSQDLLGGGNTGELFF	TGTGCCAGCAGCCAAGATCTTTTGGGGGGTGGTAACACCGGGGAGCTGTTTTTT
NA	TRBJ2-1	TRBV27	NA	CASSHSSGDSYNEQFF	TGTGCCAGCAGCCACTCTTCGGGGGACTCCTACAATGAGCAGTTCTTC
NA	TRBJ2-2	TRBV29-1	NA	CSVFGSTGELFF	TGCAGCGTTTTCGGTTCCACCGGGGAGCTGTTTTTT
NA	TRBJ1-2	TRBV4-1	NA	CASSQDSEGYYGYTF	TGCGCCAGCAGCCAAGATAGTGAAGGGTACTATGGCTACACCTTC
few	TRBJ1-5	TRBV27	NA	CASSLLGQPQHF	TGTGCCAGCAGTCTCCTCGGGCAGCCCCAGCATTTT
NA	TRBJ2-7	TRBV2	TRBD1	CASSRDRGHYEQYF	TGTGCCAGCAGCCGGGACAGGGGACATTACGAGCAGTACTTC
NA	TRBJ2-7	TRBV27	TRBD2	CASSLQGLAGAYEQYF	TGTGCCAGCAGTTTACAGGGACTAGCGGGGGCCTACGAGCAGTACTTC
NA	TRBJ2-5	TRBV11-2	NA	CASSLISAVAETQYF	TGTGCCAGCAGCTTAATTTCTGCGGTAGCGGAGACCCAGTACTTC
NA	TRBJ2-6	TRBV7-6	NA	CASSLVLGSSGANVLTF	TGTGCCAGCAGCTTAGTACTGGGCAGCTCTGGGGCCAACGTCCTGACTTTC
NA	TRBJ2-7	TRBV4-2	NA	CASSQEDAASYEQYF	TGTGCCAGCAGCCAAGAGGATGCGGCTTCCTACGAGCAGTACTTC
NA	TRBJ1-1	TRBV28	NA	CASSIPVGTEAFF	TGTGCCAGCAGTATCCCTGTGGGCACTGAAGCTTTCTTT
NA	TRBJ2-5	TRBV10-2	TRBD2	CASSDPSGGARETQYF	TGCGCCAGCAGTGACCCTAGCGGGGGGGCCCGGGAGACCCAGTACTTC
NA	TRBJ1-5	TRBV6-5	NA	CASSYSGFQPQHF	TGTGCCAGCAGTTATTCCGGATTCCAGCCCCAGCATTTT
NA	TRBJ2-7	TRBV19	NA	CATSGGAWEQYF	TGTGCCACCTCTGGGGGGGCATGGGAGCAGTACTTC
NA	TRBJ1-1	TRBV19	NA	CASSITSFAEAFF	TGTGCCAGTAGTATAACCAGTTTCGCTGAAGCTTTCTTT
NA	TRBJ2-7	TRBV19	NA	CASSMPSGPYEQYF	TGTGCCAGTAGTATGCCATCGGGCCCCTACGAGCAGTACTTC